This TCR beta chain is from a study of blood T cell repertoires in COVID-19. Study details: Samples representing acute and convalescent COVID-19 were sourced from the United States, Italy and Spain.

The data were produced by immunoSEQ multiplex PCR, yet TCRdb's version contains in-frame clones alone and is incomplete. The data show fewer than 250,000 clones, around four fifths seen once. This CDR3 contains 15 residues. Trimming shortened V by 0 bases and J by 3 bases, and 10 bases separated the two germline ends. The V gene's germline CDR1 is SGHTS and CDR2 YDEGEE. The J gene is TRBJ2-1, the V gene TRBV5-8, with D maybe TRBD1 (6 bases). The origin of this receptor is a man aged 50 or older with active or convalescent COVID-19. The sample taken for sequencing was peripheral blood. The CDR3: CASSLGGLVYNEQFF. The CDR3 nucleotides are TGTGCCAGCAGCTTGGGGGGGCTAGTCTACAATGAGCAGTTCTTC.